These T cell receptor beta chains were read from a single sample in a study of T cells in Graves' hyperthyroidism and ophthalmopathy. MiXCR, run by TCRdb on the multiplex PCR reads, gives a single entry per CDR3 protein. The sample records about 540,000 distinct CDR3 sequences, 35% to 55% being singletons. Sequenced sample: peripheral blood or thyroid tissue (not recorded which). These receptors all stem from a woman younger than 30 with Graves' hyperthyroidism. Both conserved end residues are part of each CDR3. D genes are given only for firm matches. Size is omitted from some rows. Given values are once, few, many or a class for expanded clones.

cdr3_aa: CASSESGSPGYF
cdr3_nt: TGCGCCAGCAGTGAGTCGGGATCTCCGGGGTACTTT
j_call: TRBJ1-6
v_call: TRBV10-2
d_call: NA
clone_size: many

cdr3_aa: CASSQGPRTGATEAFF
cdr3_nt: TGTGCCAGCAGTCAAGGGCCTAGGACAGGCGCTACTGAAGCTTTCTTT
j_call: TRBJ1-1
v_call: TRBV2
d_call: TRBD1
clone_size: NA

cdr3_aa: CASTPGTEQETQYF
cdr3_nt: TGTGCCAGCACCCCGGGGACAGAACAAGAGACCCAGTACTTC
j_call: TRBJ2-5
v_call: TRBV7-2
d_call: TRBD1
clone_size: NA

cdr3_aa: CASSRGVNYGYTF
cdr3_nt: TGTGCCAGCAGCCGGGGAGTTAACTATGGCTACACCTTC
j_call: TRBJ1-2
v_call: TRBV7-8
d_call: NA
clone_size: NA

cdr3_aa: CASSQHRGADQPQHF
cdr3_nt: TGTGCCAGCAGCCAACACCGGGGCGCGGATCAGCCCCAGCATTTT
j_call: TRBJ1-5
v_call: TRBV7-2
d_call: NA
clone_size: NA

cdr3_aa: CATKRGTSRGVYNEQFF
cdr3_nt: TGTGCCACTAAGCGCGGGACTTCGCGAGGCGTCTACAATGAGCAGTTCTTC
j_call: TRBJ2-1
v_call: TRBV15
d_call: NA
clone_size: NA

cdr3_aa: CSARDYTGRNTEAFF
cdr3_nt: TGCAGTGCTAGGGACTACACAGGGAGGAACACTGAAGCTTTCTTT
j_call: TRBJ1-1
v_call: TRBV20-1
d_call: NA
clone_size: few

cdr3_aa: CASSLKRLTSNQPQHF
cdr3_nt: TGTGCCAGCAGCTTAAAGCGGCTGACTAGCAATCAGCCCCAGCATTTT
j_call: TRBJ1-5
v_call: TRBV7-8
d_call: NA
clone_size: NA

cdr3_aa: CASSYYGSYEQYF
cdr3_nt: TGTGCCAGCAGTTACTACGGCTCCTACGAGCAGTACTTC
j_call: TRBJ2-7
v_call: TRBV6-5
d_call: NA
clone_size: few

cdr3_aa: CSARRGVSNQPQHF
cdr3_nt: TGCAGTGCTAGGCGGGGAGTGAGCAATCAGCCCCAGCATTTT
j_call: TRBJ1-5
v_call: TRBV20-1
d_call: NA
clone_size: NA

cdr3_aa: CSGTDEQYF
cdr3_nt: TGCAGTGGGACCGACGAGCAGTACTTC
j_call: TRBJ2-7
v_call: TRBV20-1
d_call: NA
clone_size: NA

cdr3_aa: CTGASGTGSYEQYF
cdr3_nt: TGCACTGGGGCCTCCGGGACAGGGTCCTACGAGCAGTACTTC
j_call: TRBJ2-7
v_call: TRBV20-1
d_call: TRBD1
clone_size: NA

cdr3_aa: CASSFGKNTEAFF
cdr3_nt: TGTGCCAGCAGCTTTGGCAAGAACACTGAAGCTTTCTTT
j_call: TRBJ1-1
v_call: TRBV7-2
d_call: NA
clone_size: few

cdr3_aa: CATKREETQYW
cdr3_nt: TGTGCCACCAAGCGGGAAGAGACCCAGTACTGG
j_call: TRBJ2-5
v_call: TRBV10-3
d_call: TRBD2
clone_size: NA

cdr3_aa: CSARDFGGTSNQPQHF
cdr3_nt: TGCAGTGCTAGGGACTTTGGGGGAACTAGCAATCAGCCCCAGCATTTT
j_call: TRBJ1-5
v_call: TRBV20-1
d_call: NA
clone_size: NA

cdr3_aa: CASSPRVDYGNTIYF
cdr3_nt: TGTGCCAGCAGTCCGAGGGTCGACTATGGAAACACCATATATTTT
j_call: TRBJ1-3
v_call: TRBV2
d_call: NA
clone_size: NA

cdr3_aa: CATSPVSYNEQYF
cdr3_nt: TGTGCCACCAGCCCTGTCTCCTACAATGAGCAGTACTTC
j_call: TRBJ2-7
v_call: TRBV15
d_call: NA
clone_size: NA

cdr3_aa: CASSATRDRSNDGYTF
cdr3_nt: TGTGCCAGCAGTGCCACCCGGGACAGGAGTAACGATGGCTACACCTTC
j_call: TRBJ1-2
v_call: TRBV25-1
d_call: TRBD1
clone_size: once

cdr3_aa: CASSFPQGAGGYTF
cdr3_nt: TGTGCCAGCAGCTTCCCTCAGGGGGCTGGTGGCTACACCTTC
j_call: TRBJ1-2
v_call: TRBV7-9
d_call: TRBD1
clone_size: NA

cdr3_aa: CASSQLAGQGYEQYF
cdr3_nt: TGTGCCAGCAGCCAACTAGCGGGCCAGGGCTACGAGCAGTACTTC
j_call: TRBJ2-7
v_call: TRBV14
d_call: TRBD2
clone_size: NA

cdr3_aa: CASTLGGYGNQPQHF
cdr3_nt: TGTGCCAGTACCCTGGGGGGTTACGGCAATCAGCCCCAGCATTTT
j_call: TRBJ1-5
v_call: TRBV19
d_call: NA
clone_size: NA

cdr3_aa: CASSYQGLAYEQYF
cdr3_nt: TGTGCCAGCAGCTACCAGGGACTAGCCTACGAGCAGTACTTC
j_call: TRBJ2-7
v_call: TRBV7-8
d_call: TRBD2
clone_size: NA

cdr3_aa: CASQEAGGQRETQYF
cdr3_nt: TGTGCCAGCCAGGAAGCGGGAGGGCAGAGGGAGACCCAGTACTTC
j_call: TRBJ2-5
v_call: TRBV25-1
d_call: TRBD2
clone_size: NA

cdr3_aa: CASSPAGVRRGEQYF
cdr3_nt: TGTGCCAGCTCACCGGCGGGGGTGCGGAGAGGAGAGCAGTACTTC
j_call: TRBJ2-7
v_call: TRBV12-3/TRBV12-4
d_call: TRBD2
clone_size: NA

cdr3_aa: CASKQRGADYNEQFF
cdr3_nt: TGTGCCAGCAAACAGCGAGGGGCAGACTACAATGAGCAGTTCTTC
j_call: TRBJ2-1
v_call: TRBV2
d_call: NA
clone_size: NA

cdr3_aa: CSARHRGTSNQPQHF
cdr3_nt: TGCAGTGCTAGACACAGGGGAACCAGCAATCAGCCCCAGCATTTT
j_call: TRBJ1-5
v_call: TRBV20-1
d_call: TRBD1
clone_size: few

cdr3_aa: CVIRAYGYTF
cdr3_nt: TGTGTCATCAGGGCGTACGGCTACACCTTC
j_call: TRBJ1-2
v_call: TRBV25-1
d_call: NA
clone_size: NA